Sequencing of this T cell receptor beta chain was carried out in a study of blood T cell repertoires in COVID-19. In the study overall: From the United States, Italy and Spain came samples of acute and convalescent COVID-19.

The data were produced by immunoSEQ multiplex PCR, yet TCRdb's version contains in-frame clones alone and is incomplete. The sample contains about 330,000 clones, about 87% of which appear only once. All recovered Cohort 3 donors got two negative PCRs, got clearance, or saw symptom resolution. Looked up from germline, CDR1 is MDHEN and CDR2 is SYDVKM. The junction had 14 bases not matched to a gene; V was cut back by 5 bases and J by 7 bases. This CDR3 is 16 amino acids long. Specimen: PBMCs or T cells enriched from blood (not recorded which). The receptor's source is a man aged 25-45 years who had recovered from COVID-19. The chain has TRBV28 and TRBJ1-5, with 7 nucleotides matching TRBD1. As DNA, the CDR3 is TGTGCCAGCAGTGAAAACCGGGACAGAAATTCCCAGCCCCAGCATTTT. This translates into CASSENRDRNSQPQHF.